This entry features one TCR beta chain sequence. Its antigen is unknown. The sample originates from a study of blood T cells in healthy people across ages. Overall study findings and caveats: It was not known whether donors were CMV positive (a possible confounder of expanded clonotype changes). The study could not conclusively compare naive and antigen-experienced cells, given its unsorted PBMCs.

Peripheral blood was drawn, around 9.5 milliliters per donor. Germline assignment: CDR1 SEHNR and CDR2 FQNEAQ (reference sequence). This CDR3 is built from 19 residues. V dropped 5 bases and J dropped 0; count of bases not matched to a gene: 17. A J-beta primer mix and a sample-barcoded 5' primer were used in a second PCR of roughly 6 to 11 cycles. TCRdb itself ran the 5' RACE reads through MiXCR, one entry per CDR3 protein. The table lists hundreds of thousands of distinct CDR3 sequences, around 41% of them singletons. Input material: blood. The chain is built from TRBV7-9 and TRBJ2-7; 9 bases are a match to TRBD1. The source is a man older than 75 in good health. The CDR3 protein is CASSPDRGARGRSSYEQYF. The CDR3 nucleotides are TGTGCCAGCAGCCCGGACAGGGGAGCTCGAGGGAGGAGCTCCTACGAGCAGTACTTC.